This is a list of T cell receptor beta chains from one sample in a study of cytomegalovirus exposure and HLA in healthy donors. Libraries were prepared by immunoSEQ multiplex PCR; TCRdb keeps only in-frame clonotypes and omits some of them. The top ten hold 0.63% of the sample, which has 200,000 to 250,000 clones, approximately 82% seen once. Sequencing was carried out using PBMCs. These receptors were taken from a man between 18 and 35 years old in good health and CMV-seronegative. Both conserved end residues are part of each CDR3. A D gene is named only where the DNA matches it firmly. Some rows have no size entry. The others give once, few or many, or a class for an expanded clone.

>TRBV5-1|-|TRBD2|TRBJ2-3
TGCGCCAGCAGCCGGAAGGGTAGCGGGAGCACAGATACGCAGTATTTT
CASSRKGSGSTDTQYF
>TRBV28|few|-|TRBJ2-2
TGTGCCAGCACCCCGGGACAGAACACCGGGGAGCTGTTTTTT
CASTPGQNTGELFF
>TRBV7-9|-|-|TRBJ2-7
TGTGCCAGCAGCCCCTTCCCCCCTTACGAGCAGTACTTC
CASSPFPPYEQYF
>TRBV5-6|-|-|TRBJ2-4
TGTGCCAGCAGCTTTTATACTACCCTAGCCAAAAACATTCAGTACTTC
CASSFYTTLAKNIQYF
>TRBV7-9|-|-|TRBJ1-4
TGTGCCAGCAGCTTAGCGCCCGGGTTACCTGAAAAACTGTTTTTT
CASSLAPGLPEKLFF
>TRBV7-6|-|-|TRBJ2-7
TGTGCCAGCAGCTTAGCCCCTGGCCCCTACGAGCAGTACTTC
CASSLAPGPYEQYF
>TRBV5-4|-|TRBD1|TRBJ2-1
TGTGCCAGCAGCGCCCCGTTAGGACAGGGTGTCAACAATGAGCAGTTCTTC
CASSAPLGQGVNNEQFF
>TRBV11-2|-|TRBD1|TRBJ1-5
TGTGCCAGCAGCGACGGGACAGGGCTTAGCAATCAGCCCCAGCATTTT
CASSDGTGLSNQPQHF
>TRBV7-9|-|-|TRBJ1-2
TGTTCCAGCACCACCCCACCGGGGGGCGCGGTTTTTTGGGGCTACACCTTC
CSSTTPPGGAVFWGYTF
>TRBV27|-|-|TRBJ2-7
TGTGCCAGCAGTTCCGGGACATCTCGCCGGCTCGAGCAGTACTTC
CASSSGTSRRLEQYF